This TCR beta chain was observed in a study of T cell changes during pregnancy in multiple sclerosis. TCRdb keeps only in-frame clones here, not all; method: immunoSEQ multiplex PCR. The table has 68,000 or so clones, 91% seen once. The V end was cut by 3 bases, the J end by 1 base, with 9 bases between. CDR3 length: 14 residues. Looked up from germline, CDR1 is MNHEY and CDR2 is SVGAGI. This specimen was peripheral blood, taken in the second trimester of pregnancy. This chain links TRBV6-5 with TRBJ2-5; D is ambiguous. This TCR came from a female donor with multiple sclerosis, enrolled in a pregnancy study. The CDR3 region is CASSYAVGQETQYF. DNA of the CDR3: TGTGCCAGCAGTTATGCGGTTGGCCAAGAGACCCAGTACTTC.